This TCR beta chain came from a study of OX40 agonist ivuxolimab in advanced cancers. About the study: The mean age was approximately 56 years, ranging from about 23 to 79, with 80% to 85% of participants male. Study-level findings and limits: Within 6 weeks, CD4+ and CD8+ blood T cells expanded clonally at 0.1 to 3.0 mg/kg.

A remark on this clone: Its cognate antigen is unknown.

Produced via immunoSEQ multiplex PCR; TCRdb's table is partial and in-frame only. In the table there are around 50,000 clones, almost 90% of which are singletons. Trimming took off 4 bases at V and 6 bases at J, with 13 bases between the two ends. The V gene's germline CDR1 is SGHTA and CDR2 FQGTGA. The CDR3 runs to 15 residues. The sample consisted of CD4+ or CD8+ T cells sorted from blood, taken in a trial of the OX40 agonist ivuxolimab. The rearrangement uses TRBV7-3 and TRBJ1-6; D is undetermined. The TCR comes from an adult with an advanced solid tumor such as melanoma, head and neck, liver or kidney cancer. CDR3 DNA: TGTGCCAGCAGCTCCGAAGCCGGCTTTAATTCACCCCTCCACTTT. Its protein product is CASSSEAGFNSPLHF.